This entry describes one T cell receptor (beta chain). Its antigen is as yet unknown. Time point noted: baseline, week 1 (first vaccination visit). Treatment meaning: pre-vaccination baseline after standard-of-care therapy. Each astrocytoma in the donors was new, WHO grade 3 or 4, IDH1-mutant and ATRX-lost. This specimen comes from a study of a mutant IDH1 vaccine in newly diagnosed glioma. Study context: Before enrollment, patients got radiotherapy alone, temozolomide alone, or mostly the combination.

Produced via immunoSEQ multiplex PCR; TCRdb's table is partial and in-frame only. Here the sample spans about 34,000 clones, 65% to 80% being singletons. The CDR3 covers 15 residues. From germline, CDR1 is MNHNS and CDR2 SASEGT. The junction had 12 bases not matched to a gene; V was cut back by 7 bases and J by 4 bases. Broader study findings: There were vaccine-induced immune responses in more than 85% of the patients.

This sequence originates from a middle-aged man with glioma. Some clones in this sample may be carry-over from other donors' samples. Sequencing was performed on peripheral blood mononuclear cells (PBMCs), taken from a glioma patient treated with radiotherapy, temozolomide or both. The V gene is TRBV6-1, the J gene TRBJ2-5, with 7 bases identical to TRBD2. The DNA for the CDR3 is TGTGCCAGCACCTCCTCACGCGGGGAGGGAGAGACCCAGTACTTC. Its translation: CASTSSRGEGETQYF.